This T cell receptor beta chain was recovered during a study of Tregs in tolerant kidney transplant recipients. Notes on the study in general: This study did not directly address biological reproducibility.

An overnight rest at 37°C with roughly 200 IU/ml IL-2 preceded regulatory T cell sorting from thawed PBMCs. Points on this clone: Its antigen is undetermined.

Produced via immunoSEQ multiplex PCR; TCRdb's table is partial and in-frame only. The data show around 78,000 clones, with around 93% seen just once and approximately 0.37% held by the top ten. The receptor was isolated from a human donor who received a combined kidney and bone marrow transplant. The sample was Tregs from blood, taken before the transplant.

The CDR3, as DNA: TGTGCCAGCAGTTTAAAGGGGGCGAGGACTGAAGCTTTCTTT. It yields the protein CASSLKGARTEAFF. The genes are TRBV27 and TRBJ1-1; 7 bases agree with TRBD1. V dropped 2 bases and J dropped 5; count of bases not matched to a gene: 5. There are 14 residues in the CDR3. Per the germline V gene, CDR1 is MNHEY and CDR2 is SMNVEV (reference sequence).